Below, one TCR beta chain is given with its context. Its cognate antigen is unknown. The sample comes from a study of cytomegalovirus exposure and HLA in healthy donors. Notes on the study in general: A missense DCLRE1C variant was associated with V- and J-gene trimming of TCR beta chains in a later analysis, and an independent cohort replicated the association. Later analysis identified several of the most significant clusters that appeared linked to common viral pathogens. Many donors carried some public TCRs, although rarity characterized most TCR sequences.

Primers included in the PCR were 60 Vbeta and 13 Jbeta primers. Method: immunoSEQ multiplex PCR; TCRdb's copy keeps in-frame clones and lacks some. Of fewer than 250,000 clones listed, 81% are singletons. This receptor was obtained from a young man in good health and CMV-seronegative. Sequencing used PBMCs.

CDR3 in DNA: TGTGCCAGCAGCAACCCGACAGGGGTTTATGGCTACACCTTC. Translating gives CASSNPTGVYGYTF. The chain uses TRBV5-5 and TRBJ1-2, with TRBD1 matching 8 bases. J was trimmed by 5 bases and V by 4 bases; bases with no gene match: 7. CDR1 SGHKS and CDR2 YYEKEE come from the germline V gene (reference sequence). This CDR3 is built from 14 residues.